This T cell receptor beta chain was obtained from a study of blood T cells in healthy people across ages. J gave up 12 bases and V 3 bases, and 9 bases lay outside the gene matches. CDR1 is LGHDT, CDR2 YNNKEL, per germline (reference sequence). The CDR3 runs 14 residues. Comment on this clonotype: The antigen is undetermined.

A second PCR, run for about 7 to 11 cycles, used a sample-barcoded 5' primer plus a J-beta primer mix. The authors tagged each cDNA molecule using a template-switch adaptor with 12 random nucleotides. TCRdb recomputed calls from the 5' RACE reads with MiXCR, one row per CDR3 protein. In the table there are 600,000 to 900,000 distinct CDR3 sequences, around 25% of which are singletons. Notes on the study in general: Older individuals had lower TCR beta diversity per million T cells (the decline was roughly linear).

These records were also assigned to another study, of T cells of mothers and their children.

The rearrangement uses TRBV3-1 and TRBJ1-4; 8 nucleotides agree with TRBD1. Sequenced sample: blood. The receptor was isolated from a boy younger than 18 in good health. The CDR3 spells CASSHQGARRELFF. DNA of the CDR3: TGTGCCAGCAGCCACCAGGGGGCCCGTCGTGAACTGTTTTTT.